These T cell receptor beta chains were read from a single sample in a study of blood T cell repertoires in COVID-19. Here immunoSEQ multiplex PCR was the method, and the copy in TCRdb shows in-frame clones only, minus some. The repertoire includes about 200,000 clones, about 85% of them detected once, and roughly a tenth sits in the top ten. Sequences were obtained from peripheral blood. Receptor source: a woman between 50 and 59 years old with COVID-19, enrolled during active disease. The CDR3 runs from the conserved cysteine through the conserved F or W. Rows may omit the clone size; those that give it use once, few, many or a size class.

abundance: NA
v_gene: TRBV6-5
j_gene: TRBJ1-1
CDR3aa: CASSYRGQGLNTEAFF

abundance: NA
v_gene: TRBV4-2
j_gene: TRBJ2-7
CDR3aa: CASSQQTGSGASKTYEQYF

abundance: NA
v_gene: TRBV30
j_gene: TRBJ1-2
CDR3aa: CAWGPDWATNYGYTF

abundance: NA
v_gene: TRBV6-4
j_gene: TRBJ1-2
CDR3aa: CASSDSSETSYGYTF

abundance: once
v_gene: TRBV9
j_gene: TRBJ1-1
CDR3aa: CASSVGDSAGNTEAFF

abundance: once
v_gene: TRBV2
j_gene: TRBJ1-2
CDR3aa: CVIQGLDYGYTF

abundance: NA
v_gene: TRBV9
j_gene: TRBJ2-1
CDR3aa: CASSVVGQGAYNEQFF

abundance: NA
v_gene: TRBV19
j_gene: TRBJ1-1
CDR3aa: CASSRDRVNTEAFF

abundance: NA
v_gene: TRBV19
j_gene: TRBJ1-2
CDR3aa: CASSIESRAVAYGYTF

abundance: once
v_gene: TRBV5-4
j_gene: TRBJ1-2
CDR3aa: CASSLAGDYGYTF

abundance: once
v_gene: TRBV6-5
j_gene: TRBJ2-3
CDR3aa: CASLYTSTDTQYF

abundance: NA
v_gene: TRBV7-2
j_gene: TRBJ1-1
CDR3aa: CASSLGLFGQPEAFF

abundance: NA
v_gene: TRBV4-1
j_gene: TRBJ2-5
CDR3aa: CASSQDPGGETQYF

abundance: NA
v_gene: TRBV7-2
j_gene: TRBJ2-5
CDR3aa: CASSLGQGQETQYF

abundance: NA
v_gene: TRBV2
j_gene: TRBJ2-3
CDR3aa: CASSASGGAPRTDTQYF

abundance: NA
v_gene: TRBV28
j_gene: TRBJ1-2
CDR3aa: CASSSVGRGSYTF

abundance: NA
v_gene: TRBV6-6
j_gene: TRBJ1-6
CDR3aa: CAAKSGTGTPLHF

abundance: NA
v_gene: TRBV9
j_gene: TRBJ2-7
CDR3aa: CASSPTRDLTDEQYF

abundance: NA
v_gene: TRBV7-9
j_gene: TRBJ1-5
CDR3aa: CASSSNGGQPQHF

abundance: once
v_gene: TRBV28
j_gene: TRBJ2-1
CDR3aa: CASSLLRGKARNNEQFF

abundance: NA
v_gene: TRBV13
j_gene: TRBJ1-3
CDR3aa: CASSLGEGFSGNTIYF

abundance: once
v_gene: TRBV24-1
j_gene: TRBJ1-5
CDR3aa: CATSDPGFYQPQHF

abundance: few
v_gene: TRBV5-1
j_gene: TRBJ2-1
CDR3aa: CASSLGLAGASYNEQFF

abundance: NA
v_gene: TRBV2
j_gene: TRBJ1-1
CDR3aa: CASRFTGEYTEAFF

abundance: NA
v_gene: TRBV4-3
j_gene: TRBJ1-1
CDR3aa: CASSQEGRDTEAFF

abundance: once
v_gene: TRBV27
j_gene: TRBJ2-2
CDR3aa: CASQRTLIRGGELFF

abundance: NA
v_gene: TRBV14
j_gene: TRBJ2-3
CDR3aa: CASSHRAGTGGTDTQYF